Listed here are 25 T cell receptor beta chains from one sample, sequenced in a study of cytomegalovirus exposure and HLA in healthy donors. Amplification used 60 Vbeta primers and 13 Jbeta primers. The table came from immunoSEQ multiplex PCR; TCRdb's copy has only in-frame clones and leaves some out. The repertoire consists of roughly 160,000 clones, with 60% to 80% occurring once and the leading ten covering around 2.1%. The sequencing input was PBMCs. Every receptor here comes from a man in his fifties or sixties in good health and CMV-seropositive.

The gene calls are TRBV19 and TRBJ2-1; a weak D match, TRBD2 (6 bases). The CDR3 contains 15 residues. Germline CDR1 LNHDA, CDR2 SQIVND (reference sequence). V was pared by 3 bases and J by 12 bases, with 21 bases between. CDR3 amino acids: CASSISSRPIGGQFF. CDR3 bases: TGTGCCAGTAGTATTAGCTCCCGACCAATCGGGGGGCAGTTCTTC.

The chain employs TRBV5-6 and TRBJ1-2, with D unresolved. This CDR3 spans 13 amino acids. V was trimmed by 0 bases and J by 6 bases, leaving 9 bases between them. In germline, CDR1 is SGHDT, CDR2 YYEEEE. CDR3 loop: CASSLVSINGYTF. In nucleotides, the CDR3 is TGTGCCAGCAGCTTGGTTAGCATCAATGGCTACACCTTC.

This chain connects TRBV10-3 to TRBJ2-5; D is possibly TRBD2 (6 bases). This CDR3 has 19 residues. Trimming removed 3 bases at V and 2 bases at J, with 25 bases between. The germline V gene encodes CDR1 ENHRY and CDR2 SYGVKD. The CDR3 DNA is TGTGCCATCAGTGATAGGAATCCGGGACTCCGAGAGTTTCAAGAGACCCAGTACTTC. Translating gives CAISDRNPGLREFQETQYF.

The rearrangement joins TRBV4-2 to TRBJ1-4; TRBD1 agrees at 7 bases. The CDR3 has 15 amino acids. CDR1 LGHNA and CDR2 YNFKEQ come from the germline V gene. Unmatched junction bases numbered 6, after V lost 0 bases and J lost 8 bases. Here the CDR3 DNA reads TGTGCCAGCAGCCAAGAAGGGACAGTTGAAGAAAAACTGTTTTTT. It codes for CASSQEGTVEEKLFF.

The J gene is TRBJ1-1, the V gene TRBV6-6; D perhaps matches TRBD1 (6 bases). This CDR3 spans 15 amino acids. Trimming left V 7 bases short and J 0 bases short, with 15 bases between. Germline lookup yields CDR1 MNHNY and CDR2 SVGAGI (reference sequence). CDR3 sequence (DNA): TGTGCCAGCATACCCCTTGACAGGCTGAACACTGAAGCTTTCTTT. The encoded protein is CASIPLDRLNTEAFF.

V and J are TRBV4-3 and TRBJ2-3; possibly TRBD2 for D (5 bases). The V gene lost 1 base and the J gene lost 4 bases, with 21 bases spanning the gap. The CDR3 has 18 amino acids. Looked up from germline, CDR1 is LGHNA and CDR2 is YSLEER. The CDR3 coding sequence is TGCGCCAGCAGCCAAGTCCGTGGTCTAGCATTCTTCCCAGATACGCAGTATTTT. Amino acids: CASSQVRGLAFFPDTQYF.

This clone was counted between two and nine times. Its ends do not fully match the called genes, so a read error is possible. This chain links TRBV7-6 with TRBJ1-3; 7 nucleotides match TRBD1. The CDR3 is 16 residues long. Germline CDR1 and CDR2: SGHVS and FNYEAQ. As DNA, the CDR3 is TGTGCCAGCAGCTTGGGGACAGCAACTCTCTGGAAACACCATATATTT. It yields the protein CASSLGTATLWKHHIF.

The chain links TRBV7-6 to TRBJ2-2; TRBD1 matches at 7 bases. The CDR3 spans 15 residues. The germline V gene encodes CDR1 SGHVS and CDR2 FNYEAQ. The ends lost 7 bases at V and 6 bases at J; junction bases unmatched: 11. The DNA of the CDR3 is TGTGCCAGCACCACGCAGGGGGTACGGTCCGGGGAGCTGTTTTTT. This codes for CASTTQGVRSGELFF.

Written as DNA, the CDR3 is TGTGCCAGCAGAAGAGACAGGACAAAAATGAACACTGAAGCTTTCTTT. Amino acid sequence: CASRRDRTKMNTEAFF. The chain combines TRBV7-8 with TRBJ1-1, with D maybe TRBD1 (6 bases). There are 16 residues in the CDR3. With 6 bases removed from V and 0 bases from J, the gap between germline ends came to 17 bases. The V gene's germline CDR1 is SGHVS and CDR2 FQNEAQ.

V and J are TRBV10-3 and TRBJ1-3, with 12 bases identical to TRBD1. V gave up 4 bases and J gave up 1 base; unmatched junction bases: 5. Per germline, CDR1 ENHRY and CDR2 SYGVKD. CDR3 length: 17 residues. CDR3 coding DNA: TGTGCCATCAGTGCCGGGACAGGGGGCGCTTCTGGAAACACCATATATTTT. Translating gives CAISAGTGGASGNTIYF.

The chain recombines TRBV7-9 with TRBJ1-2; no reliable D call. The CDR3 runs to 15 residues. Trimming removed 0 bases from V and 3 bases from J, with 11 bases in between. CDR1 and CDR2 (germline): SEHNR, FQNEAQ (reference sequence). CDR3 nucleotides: TGTGCCAGCAGCTTAGCCACCTACCAATACTATGGCTACACCTTC. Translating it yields CASSLATYQYYGYTF. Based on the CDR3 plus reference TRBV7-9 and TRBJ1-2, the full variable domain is DTGVSQNPRHKITKRGQNVTFRCDPISEHNRLYWYRQTLGQGPEFLTYFQNEAQLEKSRLLSDRFSAERPKGSFSTLEIQRTEQGDSAMYLCASSLATYQYYGYTFGSGTRLTVV.

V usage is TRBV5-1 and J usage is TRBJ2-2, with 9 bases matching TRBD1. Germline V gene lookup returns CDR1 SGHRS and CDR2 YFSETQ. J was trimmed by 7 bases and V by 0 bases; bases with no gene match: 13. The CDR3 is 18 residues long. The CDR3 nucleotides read TGCGCCAGCAGCTTGGATCGGACAGGGGCCTTTCGGGGCGGGGAGCTGTTTTTT. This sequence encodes CASSLDRTGAFRGGELFF. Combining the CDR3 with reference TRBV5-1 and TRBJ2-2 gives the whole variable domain KAGVTQTPRYLIKTRGQQVTLSCSPISGHRSVSWYQQTPGQGLQFLFEYFSETQRNKGNFPGRFSGRQFSNSRSEMNVSTLELGDSALYLCASSLDRTGAFRGGELFFGEGSRLTVL.

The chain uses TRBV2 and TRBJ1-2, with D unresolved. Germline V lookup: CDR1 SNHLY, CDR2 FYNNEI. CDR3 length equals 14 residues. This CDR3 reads CVKTTVISNYGYTF. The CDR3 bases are TGTGTTAAAACCACAGTAATCTCTAACTATGGCTACACCTTC.

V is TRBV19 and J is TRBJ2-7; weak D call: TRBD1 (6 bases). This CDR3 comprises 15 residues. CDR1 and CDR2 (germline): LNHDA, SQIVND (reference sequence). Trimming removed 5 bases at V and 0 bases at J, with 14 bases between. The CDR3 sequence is CASSLTGTNSYEQYF. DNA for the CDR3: TGTGCCAGTAGTCTTACAGGGACAAACTCCTACGAGCAGTACTTC. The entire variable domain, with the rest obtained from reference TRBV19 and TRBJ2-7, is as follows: DGGITQSPKYLFRKEGQNVTLSCEQNLNHDAMYWYRQDPGQGLRLIYYSQIVNDFQKGDIAEGYSVSREKKESFPLTVTSAQKNPTAFYLCASSLTGTNSYEQYFGPGTRLTVT.

The CDR3 nucleotides read TGTGCCAGCAGTTTAACCCGGCGGAAGCCCCAGCATTTT. Translating it yields CASSLTRRKPQHF. V is TRBV27 and J is TRBJ1-5, with no clear D. Per germline, CDR1 MNHEY and CDR2 SMNVEV (reference sequence). Trimming pared 2 bases from V and 8 bases from J, leaving 10 bases between. The CDR3 is 13 amino acids.

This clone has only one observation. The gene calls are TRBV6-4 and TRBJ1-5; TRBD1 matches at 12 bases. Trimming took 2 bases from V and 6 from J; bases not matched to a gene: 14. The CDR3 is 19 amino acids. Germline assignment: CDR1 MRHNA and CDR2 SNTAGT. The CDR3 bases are TGTGCCAGCAGTGACCCCCTACCCGGGGACAGGGGGCTTAGTCAGCCCCAGCATTTT. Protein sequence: CASSDPLPGDRGLSQPQHF.

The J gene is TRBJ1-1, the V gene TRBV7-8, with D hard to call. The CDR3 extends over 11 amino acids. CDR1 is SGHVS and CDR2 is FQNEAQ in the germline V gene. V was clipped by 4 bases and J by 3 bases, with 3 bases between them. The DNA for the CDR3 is TGTGCCAGCAGCTCGGACACTGAAGCTTTCTTT. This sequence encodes CASSSDTEAFF.

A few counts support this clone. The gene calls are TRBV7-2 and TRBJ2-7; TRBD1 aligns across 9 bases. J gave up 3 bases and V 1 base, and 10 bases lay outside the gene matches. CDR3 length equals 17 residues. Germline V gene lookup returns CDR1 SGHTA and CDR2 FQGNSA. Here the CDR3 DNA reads TGTGCCAGCAGCTTAGAAACTTTTGGGACAGGGCTCTACGAGCAGTACTTC. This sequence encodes CASSLETFGTGLYEQYF.

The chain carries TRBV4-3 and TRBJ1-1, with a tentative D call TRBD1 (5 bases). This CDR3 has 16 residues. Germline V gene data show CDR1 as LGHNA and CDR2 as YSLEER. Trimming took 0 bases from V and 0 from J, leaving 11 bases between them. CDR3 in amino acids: CASSQEGVRMNTEAFF. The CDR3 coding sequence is TGCGCCAGCAGCCAAGAAGGGGTCCGAATGAACACTGAAGCTTTCTTT.

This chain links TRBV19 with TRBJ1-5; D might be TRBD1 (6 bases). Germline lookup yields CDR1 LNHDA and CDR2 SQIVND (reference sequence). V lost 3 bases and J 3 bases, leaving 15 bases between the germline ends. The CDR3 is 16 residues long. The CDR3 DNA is TGTGCCAGTAGTATGATCAGGGGCGACCTCAATCAGCCCCAGCATTTT. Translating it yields CASSMIRGDLNQPQHF.

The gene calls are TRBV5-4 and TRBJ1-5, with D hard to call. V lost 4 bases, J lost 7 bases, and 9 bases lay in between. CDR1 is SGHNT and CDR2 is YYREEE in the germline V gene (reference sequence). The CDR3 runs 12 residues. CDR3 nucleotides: TGTGCCAGCAGCACGGGAGGCCAGCCCCAGCATTTT. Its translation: CASSTGGQPQHF.

The CDR3 DNA reads TGTGCCAGCAGCCCGCGGTCTGGACAGTTCTACGAGCAGTACTTC. It is translated as CASSPRSGQFYEQYF. This sequence joins TRBV13 and TRBJ2-7, with a tentative D call TRBD1 (6 bases). The CDR3 sequence is 15 residues long. Germline-derived CDR1 and CDR2 are PRHDT and FYEKMQ (reference sequence). V was pared by 5 bases and J by 3 bases, with 17 bases between.

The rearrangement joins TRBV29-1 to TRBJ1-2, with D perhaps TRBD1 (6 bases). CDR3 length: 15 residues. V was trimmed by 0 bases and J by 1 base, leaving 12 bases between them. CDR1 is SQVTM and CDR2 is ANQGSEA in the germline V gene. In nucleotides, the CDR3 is TGCAGCGTTGAAGAGGGGGCCCAATTTAACTATGGCTACACCTTC. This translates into CSVEEGAQFNYGYTF.

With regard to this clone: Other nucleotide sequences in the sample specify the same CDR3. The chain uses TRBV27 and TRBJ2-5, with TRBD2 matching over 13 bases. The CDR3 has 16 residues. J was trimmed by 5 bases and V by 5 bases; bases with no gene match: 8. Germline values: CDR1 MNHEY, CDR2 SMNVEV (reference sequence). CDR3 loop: CASSLTSGGAGETQYF. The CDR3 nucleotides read TGTGCCAGCAGTCTCACTAGCGGGGGGGCCGGGGAGACCCAGTACTTC.

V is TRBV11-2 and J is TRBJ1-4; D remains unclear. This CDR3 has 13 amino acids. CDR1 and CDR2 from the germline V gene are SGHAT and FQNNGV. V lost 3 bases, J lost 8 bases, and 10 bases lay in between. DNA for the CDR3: TGTGCCAGCAGCTTGGGAGCTCGGGAAAAACTGTTTTTT. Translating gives CASSLGAREKLFF.